Here is one TCR beta chain with its context. Its antigen is undetermined. This record belongs to a study of blood T cells in healthy people across ages. Study results and limitations: Roughly linear age-related decline in beta diversity appeared, significant by age around 38.

The authors ran a second PCR of roughly 7 to 11 cycles using a sample-barcoded 5' primer and a J-beta primer mix. TCRdb independently ran MiXCR on the 5' RACE reads; one entry per CDR3 protein. Among 2 million or so distinct CDR3 sequences listed, around half were seen once. Specimen: blood. The sequence came from a woman aged 40 to 49 in good health.

CDR3 protein: CASSVPLAGASSYNEQFF. The DNA of the CDR3 is TGTGCCAGCAGCGTACCCCTAGCGGGGGCGAGCTCCTACAATGAGCAGTTCTTC. The chain uses TRBV9 and TRBJ2-1, with 10 bases identical to TRBD2. Germline loops: CDR1 SGDLS, CDR2 YYNGEE. This CDR3 contains 18 residues. Germline trimming cut 1 base from V and 0 bases from J; bases unmatched to any gene: 7.